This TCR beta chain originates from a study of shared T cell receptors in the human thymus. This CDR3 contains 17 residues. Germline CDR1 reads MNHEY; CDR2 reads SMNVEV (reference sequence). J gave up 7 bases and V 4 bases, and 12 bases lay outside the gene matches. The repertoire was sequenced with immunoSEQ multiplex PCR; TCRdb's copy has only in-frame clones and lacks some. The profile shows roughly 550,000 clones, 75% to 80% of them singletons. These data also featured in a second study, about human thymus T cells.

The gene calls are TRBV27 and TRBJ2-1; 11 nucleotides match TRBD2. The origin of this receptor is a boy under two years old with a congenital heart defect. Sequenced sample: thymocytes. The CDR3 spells CASSSPGLAAPRNEQFF. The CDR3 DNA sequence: TGTGCCAGCAGTTCACCGGGACTAGCGGCCCCGCGGAATGAGCAGTTCTTC.